By proportion, the clone carrying this T cell receptor (beta chain) is medium-sized (0.01 to 0.1%). Its antigen is not known. TCR beta CDR3 amplification used multiplex PCR with 32 V and 13 J primers. TCRdb passed the multiplex PCR reads through MiXCR, listing each CDR3 protein once. Of 2,700 or so distinct CDR3 sequences in the sample, roughly 17% are singletons; the top ten hold more than 9%. The sample belongs to a study of immune heterogeneity within non-small cell lung tumors. Study-level information: In total, the tumors were 4 squamous cell carcinomas, around ten non-squamous carcinomas and 1 not otherwise specified.

The template consisted of bulk tumor genomic DNA, with roughly 0.65 ug used per sample. During surgery, each primary tumor gave multiple biopsies spaced as far apart as possible. Their non-small cell lung cancer was newly diagnosed and untreated, and the patients underwent curative surgery. Study-level findings and limits: Individual patients had largely distinct high-frequency T-cell receptor beta clonotypes. The study found identical dominant CDR3 beta clonotypes recurring across tumor sites within a patient, alongside site-unique high-frequency clones.

Germline V lookup: CDR1 SGHAT, CDR2 FQNNGV. V was cut by 8 bases and J by 2 bases, with 12 bases left in between. This CDR3 comprises 13 residues. Sequencing input: lung tumor tissue. This receptor was identified in a woman aged 45 to 65 with non-small cell lung cancer. The J gene is TRBJ2-5, the V gene TRBV11-2, with D maybe TRBD2 (6 bases). This CDR3 reads CASRGTGQETQYF. CDR3 nucleotide sequence: TGTGCCAGCCGCGGGACGGGGCAAGAGACCCAGTACTTC.